The source of this T cell receptor (beta chain) is a study of early T cells in non-severe SARS-CoV-2 infection (dated by TCRdb to the early 2020s). Regarding the study in general: Because TCR sequencing relied on bulk RNA taken from unsorted whole blood, pairing of alpha and beta chains was not possible.

Receptor amplification or capture employed 5' RACE. These reads were obtained on a NextSeq 500. Unique molecular identifiers were attached to individual cDNA molecules in the TCR library protocol so that sequencing error and PCR bias could be corrected. Both TCR alpha and beta chains were sequenced, and tight co-correlation was observed between alpha and beta sequence abundances in each sample. The paper's processing steps were these. Decombinator V4 was used to perform V gene, J gene and CDR3 annotation of TCR sequences. TCRs were defined as expanded if a significant change between any two time points was detected under a Poisson model with p below 0.0001. TCR abundances were normalised to the total number of TCRs sequenced per sample and expressed as counts per million. MAIT TCRs were defined by TRAV1-2 paired with TRAJ12, TRAJ20 or TRAJ33, and iNKT TCRs by TRAV10 paired with TRAJ18. A search of VDJdb, accessed on 1 November 2021, was run for TCRs annotated to CMV, EBV and SARS-CoV-2, with TCRs annotated for multiple antigens excluded. TCRdb cleaned the public reads at Q25 with fastp, built clones with MiXCR and kept in-frame beta chains. Every CDR3 protein is listed once, alongside the most common genes and DNA of its rows. TCRdb, not the original authors, processed these V and J calls. Here the sample has approximately 110,000 distinct CDR3 sequences; under 15% occur a single time. 21% of the sample goes to the ten largest clones.

A case-control design nested within a healthcare worker cohort in London, UK, was used, with weekly nasopharyngeal swab PCR tests and blood sampling performed. Between 23 and 31 March 2020, the week of the UK lockdown, healthcare workers were enrolled and then followed up weekly for as long as 16 weeks. The CDR3, cysteine through phenylalanine, is 15 amino acids long. CDR3 DNA is the only sequence kept; it has 45 bases, read in frame from the first base. The junction carries 19 bases between V and J, which are trimmed by 10 bases and 6 bases respectively. CDR1 WSHSY and CDR2 SAAADI are derived from the germline V gene. The research as a whole found: Matching against VDJdb was skewed toward anti-spike CD8 responses, likely underestimated virus-specific expansions, and missed private and CD4 specificities.

This clonotype showed up just a few times. Which antigen it targets is not known. No qualities accompany the bases; no much larger clone lies one base away. The sample taken for sequencing was whole blood. Recombination linked TRBV10-2 to TRBJ1-6, and perhaps TRBD1 as D gene, on 6 matching bases. The receptor comes from an adult who was a healthcare worker with PCR-confirmed SARS-CoV-2 infection or an uninfected control (not recorded which). This receptor has the CDR3 CATSRGGTVNSPLHF. In nucleotide form, the sequence is TGCGCCACATCTAGAGGGGGTACTGTTAATTCACCCCTCCACTTT.